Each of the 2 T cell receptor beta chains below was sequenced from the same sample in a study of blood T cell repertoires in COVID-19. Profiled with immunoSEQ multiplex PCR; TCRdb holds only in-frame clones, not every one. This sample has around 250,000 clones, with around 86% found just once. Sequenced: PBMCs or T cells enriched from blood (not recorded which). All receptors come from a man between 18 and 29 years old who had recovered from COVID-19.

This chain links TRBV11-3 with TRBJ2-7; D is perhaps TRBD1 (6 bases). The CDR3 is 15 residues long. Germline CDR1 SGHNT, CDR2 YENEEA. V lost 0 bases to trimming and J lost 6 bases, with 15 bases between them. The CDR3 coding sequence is TGTGCCAGCAGCTTAGATCTCAACAGGGCGGGCGAGCAGTACTTC. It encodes CASSLDLNRAGEQYF.

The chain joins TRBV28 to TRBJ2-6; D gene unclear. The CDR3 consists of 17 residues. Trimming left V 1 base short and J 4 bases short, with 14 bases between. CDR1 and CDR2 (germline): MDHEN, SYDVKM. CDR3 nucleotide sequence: TGTGCCAGCAGTTTATTTTTCAGTTCGTCCGGGGCCAACGTCCTGACTTTC. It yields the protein CASSLFFSSSGANVLTF.